The 15 T cell receptor beta chains reported below all come from one sample, sequenced in a study of OX40 agonist ivuxolimab in advanced cancers. The protocol was immunoSEQ multiplex PCR, while the TCRdb copy is restricted to in-frame clones and leaves out a portion. The table includes tens of thousands of clones, 85% to 90% detected once. Source: CD4+ or CD8+ T cells sorted from blood, taken in a trial of the OX40 agonist ivuxolimab. The origin of the receptors is an adult with an advanced solid tumor such as melanoma, head and neck, liver or kidney cancer.

This clone has just a few counts. The chain uses TRBV4-1 and TRBJ2-7; the D gene could be TRBD1 or TRBD2 (5 bases each). The V and J ends lost 1 base and 3 bases respectively, with 13 bases between them. The CDR3 totals 15 residues. Germline V gene data show CDR1 as MGHRA and CDR2 as YSYEKL. The CDR3 loop reads CASSQGTRGSYEQYF. Here the CDR3 DNA reads TGCGCCAGCAGCCAAGGAACTAGGGGTAGCTACGAGCAGTACTTC.

This clone was seen just once. The V gene is TRBV14, the J gene TRBJ1-1; a possible D gene is TRBD1 (5 bases). The germline gives CDR1 SGHDN, CDR2 FVKESK. The CDR3 totals 14 residues. V lost 1 base, J lost 3 bases, and 9 bases lay in between. DNA for the CDR3: TGTGCCAGCAGCCAAGCAGGGCTCCACACTGAAGCTTTCTTT. Protein: CASSQAGLHTEAFF.

This clone has more than one count but fewer than ten. The gene calls are TRBV7-2 and TRBJ2-3; D possibly matches TRBD1 or TRBD2 (5 bases each). Between the trimmed V and J ends, which lost 5 bases and 5 bases, there was a span of 20 bases. Germline CDR1 SGHTA, CDR2 FQGNSA. The CDR3 has 16 amino acids. In nucleotides, the CDR3 is TGTGCCAGCAGCCGATCCCTCGGGGCCGGAAAAGATACGCAGTATTTT. Translated: CASSRSLGAGKDTQYF.

A few counts support this clone. The V and J genes are TRBV5-1 and TRBJ1-6; D uncertain. The CDR3 runs 15 residues. Germline CDR1 and CDR2: SGHRS and YFSETQ. Trimming took off 1 base at V and 10 bases at J, with 15 bases between the two ends. CDR3 nucleotides: TGCGCCAGCAGCTTGAAACAGAGCTCCGGGTCACCCCTCCACTTT. Translated: CASSLKQSSGSPLHF.

This sequence joins TRBV9 and TRBJ1-3, with a tentative D call TRBD1 (6 bases). The CDR3 runs 17 residues. Trimming took off 1 base at V and 0 bases at J, with 14 bases between the two ends. Germline assignment: CDR1 SGDLS and CDR2 YYNGEE. CDR3 sequence reads: CASSVSSRQVSGNTIYF. Here the CDR3 DNA reads TGTGCCAGCAGCGTATCCAGCCGACAGGTCTCTGGAAACACCATATATTTT.

Points on this clone: It is likely a read error, because the conserved phenylalanine at the end of the CDR3 is missing. Because the CDR3's place on the DNA is in doubt, the DNA is left out and the CDR3 is given as listed by TCRdb. J is TRBJ2-7 and V is TRBV5-4. The germline CDR1 and CDR2 sequences are SGHNT and YYREEE (reference sequence). Termini included, the CDR3 measures 11 amino acids. The CDR3 here is CASSFLIRWFY.

This chain joins TRBV4-1 and TRBJ2-1; D gene uncertain. The germline CDR1 and CDR2 sequences are MGHRA and YSYEKL. This CDR3 has 14 amino acids. Trimming removed 1 base from V and 4 bases from J, with 8 bases in between. The CDR3 spells CASSQVGPYNEQFF. The CDR3 nucleotides are TGCGCCAGCAGCCAAGTCGGACCATACAATGAGCAGTTCTTC.

The chain links TRBV19 to TRBJ2-3; maybe TRBD1 (6 bases). Trimming cost V 5 bases and J 6 bases, with 12 bases left between them. The CDR3 runs to 13 residues. The germline V gene has CDR1 LNHDA and CDR2 SQIVND (reference sequence). The CDR3 protein is CASSPLRGDTQYF. CDR3 sequence (DNA): TGTGCCAGTAGTCCCCTAAGGGGGGATACGCAGTATTTT.

The chain is built from TRBV7-2 and TRBJ1-3; 7 bases map to TRBD1. This CDR3 region has 15 residues. Unmatched junction bases numbered 5, after V lost 5 bases and J lost 1 base. CDR1 and CDR2 from the germline V gene are SGHTA and FQGNSA. The DNA of the CDR3 is TGTGCCAGCAGCACAACAGGGGCATCTGGAAACACCATATATTTT. It specifies CASSTTGASGNTIYF.

The chain carries TRBV19 and TRBJ2-2, with D perhaps given as TRBD1 or TRBD2 (5 bases each). From germline, CDR1 is LNHDA and CDR2 SQIVND (reference sequence). Trimming cost V 6 bases and J 4 bases, with 18 bases left between them. This CDR3 region has 16 residues. CDR3 DNA: TGTGCCAGTAGCCTCGCGCGGCCGGGACCCACCGGGGAGCTGTTTTTT. Amino acids: CASSLARPGPTGELFF.

J is TRBJ2-2 and V is TRBV29-1; 7 bases fit TRBD1. The CDR3 sequence is 15 residues long. Trimming took 2 bases from V and 6 from J; bases not matched to a gene: 9. The V gene's germline CDR1 is SQVTM and CDR2 ANQGSEA. The CDR3, as DNA: TGCAGCGTTGAACGCCGGACAGGTTTGGCCGGGGAGCTGTTTTTT. Protein sequence: CSVERRTGLAGELFF.

This clone was counted a few times. The chain has TRBV7-9 and TRBJ2-5; 9 bases are a match to TRBD1. The CDR3 is 13 residues long. V was pared by 5 bases and J by 5 bases, with 3 bases of the junction left unmatched. The germline V gene encodes CDR1 SEHNR and CDR2 FQNEAQ (reference sequence). The CDR3 protein is CASSVDRGETQYF. As DNA, the CDR3 is TGTGCCAGCAGCGTAGACAGGGGGGAGACCCAGTACTTC.

This rearrangement joins TRBV5-4 to TRBJ2-3; 7 positions match TRBD2. Germline V gives CDR1 SGHNT, CDR2 YYREEE (reference sequence). The CDR3 length is 15 residues. V shed 3 bases, J shed 4 bases, and the junction held 8 bases outside the gene matches. CDR3 sequence (DNA): TGTGCCAGCAGCTCGTTTAGCGGGTCCTCAGATACGCAGTATTTT. Its translation: CASSSFSGSSDTQYF.

A few counts support this clone. This chain uses TRBV11-3 with TRBJ1-6; TRBD1 aligns across 7 bases. Germline-derived CDR1 and CDR2 are SGHNT and YENEEA. Unmatched junction bases numbered 0, after V lost 3 bases and J lost 7 bases. The CDR3 is made up of 13 amino acids. CDR3 sequence (DNA): TGTGCCAGCAGCTTGGGACAGAATTCACCCCTCCACTTT. This gives the protein CASSLGQNSPLHF.

The rearrangement links TRBV6-5 to TRBJ1-2; D may be TRBD1 (5 bases). CDR3 length: 11 amino acids. Per the germline V gene, CDR1 is MNHEY and CDR2 is SVGAGI. Deletions cut 5 bases from V and 8 bases from J, with 9 bases between. In nucleotides, the CDR3 is TGTGCCAGCAGTACAGGTGGAGGCTACACCTTC. Protein sequence: CASSTGGGYTF.